This T cell receptor beta chain emerged from a study of identical twins. After template switching added a universal primer site, the resulting cDNA carried unique molecular identifiers. TCRdb itself ran the 5' RACE reads through MiXCR, one entry per CDR3 protein. The data hold 650,000 to 800,000 distinct CDR3 sequences, with around 8.6% observed a single time. V lost 1 base to trimming and J lost 6 bases; unmatched junction nucleotides: 2. From germline, CDR1 is SGHRS and CDR2 YFSETQ. The CDR3 runs to 13 residues. This clonotype has a handful of counts. What it binds is unknown. General observations from the study: It was cross-sectional statistical analysis, not following the same donors, that the conclusions relied on. Shared out-of-frame alpha sequences (those common to twins) showed excess low generation probability.

Healthy Caucasians supplied all donations. This sample was also put to use in a study of yellow fever vaccine responses in identical twins.

The sequence was obtained from a young woman in good health. The genes are TRBV5-1 and TRBJ2-7; the match to TRBD2 covers 9 bases. The source material was PBMCs. As DNA, the CDR3 is TGCGCCAGCAGCTTGAAAGCGGGGGGCGAGCAGTACTTC. Its translation is CASSLKAGGEQYF.